This T cell receptor (beta chain) was documented in a study of shared clonotypes between healthy human individuals. Study-wide background: Each donor had three CD4 naive, three CD4 memory, two CD8 naive and one CD8 memory plate. General study results and limits: Although depth was large, rarefaction showed that sequencing of the sorted subsets was incomplete.

The protocol was immunoSEQ multiplex PCR, while the TCRdb copy is restricted to in-frame clones and leaves out a portion. This sample yields about 2 million clones, of which about 95% are seen a single time; 0.85% to 1.3% belongs to the top ten. This clone was observed once. What it recognizes is unknown. Germline V gene lookup returns CDR1 SQVTM and CDR2 ANQGSEA. Trimming shortened V by 8 bases and J by 0 bases, and 14 bases separated the two germline ends. This CDR3 is built from 14 residues. Only CD45RO-negative cells positively selected for CCR7 counted as naive CD8 cells, so terminally differentiated effector memory CD45RA+ cells were excluded.

The sequenced sample was naive CD8+ T cells sorted from blood. This sequence joins TRBV29-1 and TRBJ1-3, with a possible D match to TRBD1 (5 bases). This receptor was taken from a young man in good health. For the CDR3, the DNA is TGCAGCTCGACAGCTCTGAGCTCTGGAAACACCATATATTTT. This codes for CSSTALSSGNTIYF.